The 21 T cell receptor beta chains below come from one sample, sequenced in a study of T cell repertoires in cytomegalovirus infection. Each CDR3 protein gets one entry after TCRdb re-called the reads with MiXCR. The sample has 450,000 to 650,000 distinct CDR3 sequences; around a quarter are singletons. The specimen was PBMCs. The receptors were gathered from a human donor in good health (CMV status not recorded). Some clones in this sample may be carry-over from other donors' samples.

V is TRBV20-1 and J is TRBJ2-3; 11 nucleotides line up with TRBD2. The CDR3 consists of 15 residues. V lost 4 bases to trimming and J lost 2 bases; unmatched junction nucleotides: 5. Germline values: CDR1 DFQATT, CDR2 SNEGSKA (reference sequence). CDR3 sequence: CSAKGTSGFTDTQYF. CDR3 DNA: TGCAGTGCTAAAGGGACTAGCGGCTTCACAGATACGCAGTATTTT.

The sample holds many counts of this clonotype. The chain employs TRBV7-2 and TRBJ1-2; 7 positions agree with TRBD1. J lost 2 bases, V lost 5 bases, and 8 bases had no gene match. The CDR3 loop spans 15 amino acids. Germline CDR1 reads SGHTA; CDR2 reads FQGNSA. This CDR3 is CASSQTGTDNYGYTF. CDR3 DNA sequence: TGTGCCAGCAGCCAGACCGGGACAGACAACTATGGCTACACCTTC. The variable domain in full, with the rest retrieved from reference TRBV7-2 and TRBJ1-2, is GAGVSQSPSNKVTEKGKDVELRCDPISGHTALYWYRQSLGQGLEFLIYFQGNSAPDKSGLPSDRFSAERTGGSVSTLTIQRTQQEDSAVYLCASSQTGTDNYGYTFGSGTRLTVV.

This clonotype occurred many times. V and J are TRBV6-6 and TRBJ1-1; TRBD1 matches at 7 bases. Germline V lookup: CDR1 MNHNY, CDR2 SVGAGI (reference sequence). The CDR3 sequence is 13 residues long. J lost 1 base, V lost 6 bases, and 2 bases had no gene match. The CDR3 here is CASRDRQNTEAFF. CDR3 bases: TGTGCCAGCAGGGACAGGCAGAACACTGAAGCTTTCTTT.

Concerning this clonotype itself: With a much larger clone just one base away, this may be a read error. V gene TRBV2 combines with J gene TRBJ2-1, with 10 positions matching TRBD2. This CDR3 spans 15 amino acids. V shed 6 bases and J 3 bases; nucleotides not matched to a gene: 5. Germline V gene data show CDR1 as SNHLY and CDR2 as FYNNEI. This CDR3 reads CASRRLAGYYNEQFF. The CDR3 DNA reads as TGTGCCAGCAGAAGACTAGCGGGCTACTACAATGAGCAGTTCTTC. The full variable domain, completed using reference TRBV2 and TRBJ2-1, is EPEVTQTPSHQVTQMGQEVILRCVPISNHLYFYWYRQILGQKVEFLVSFYNNEISEKSEIFDDQFSVERPDGSNFTLKIRSTKLEDSAMYFCASRRLAGYYNEQFFGPGTRLTVL.

J is TRBJ2-5 and V is TRBV28; a possible D gene is TRBD1 (6 bases). The V gene's germline CDR1 is MDHEN and CDR2 SYDVKM. CDR3 size: 13 residues. V was trimmed by 7 bases and J by 3 bases, leaving 12 bases between them. The CDR3 reads CASINRAEETQYF. CDR3 DNA: TGTGCCAGCATTAACAGGGCTGAAGAGACCCAGTACTTC.

V and J are TRBV9 and TRBJ1-6; D is uncertain. The V end lost 1 base, the J end lost 15 bases, and 17 bases lay between the germline ends. The CDR3 loop spans 14 amino acids. Germline loops: CDR1 SGDLS, CDR2 YYNGEE. As DNA, the CDR3 is TGTGCCAGCAGCGTAACCAGACGGTGGGAGGACCTCCACTTT. Translating it yields CASSVTRRWEDLHF.

This clonotype was counted between two and nine times. This sequence joins TRBV28 and TRBJ2-1; 10 nucleotides line up with TRBD2. V lost 3 bases and J lost 6; bases outside the gene matches: 5. The CDR3 covers 15 residues. Germline CDR1 and CDR2: MDHEN and SYDVKM. CDR3 loop: CASSLSGRAPNEQFF. CDR3 nucleotides: TGTGCCAGCAGTTTGAGCGGGAGGGCCCCCAATGAGCAGTTCTTC.

This clonotype was recorded a few times. The chain has TRBV29-1 and TRBJ2-1; 11 nucleotides match TRBD2. The CDR3 covers 17 residues. V lost 6 bases and J lost 4; bases outside the gene matches: 14. Germline V lookup: CDR1 SQVTM, CDR2 ANQGSEA. The CDR3 protein is CSVIPFIGTSGYNEQFF. The CDR3 DNA sequence: TGCAGCGTAATCCCTTTTATCGGGACTAGCGGTTACAATGAGCAGTTCTTC.

The sample holds a few counts of this clonotype. The chain is built from TRBV25-1 and TRBJ2-1, with D perhaps matching TRBD2 (7 bases). Trimming shortened V by 1 base and J by 2 bases, and 9 bases separated the two germline ends. The germline gives CDR1 MGHDK, CDR2 SYGVNS. CDR3 length: 15 amino acids. Here the CDR3 DNA reads TGTGCCAGCAGTGAATCGCGGGGGCCCTACAATGAGCAGTTCTTC. This encodes CASSESRGPYNEQFF.

The chain recombines TRBV6-5 with TRBJ1-3; D is uncertain. V lost 6 bases to trimming and J lost 0 bases, with 9 bases between them. Germline CDR1 is MNHEY and CDR2 is SVGAGI. The CDR3 loop spans 14 amino acids. The CDR3 loop reads CASRAGNSGNTIYF. As DNA, the CDR3 is TGTGCCAGCAGGGCGGGGAACTCTGGAAACACCATATATTTT.

CDR3 DNA sequence: TGTGCCACCAGTGATTTTAGCTCGGGCCAGGGGGGGAGAGAGACCCAGTACTTC. Its protein product is CATSDFSSGQGGRETQYF. The chain joins TRBV24-1 to TRBJ2-5; D may match TRBD1 or TRBD2 (7 bases each). This CDR3 contains 18 residues. Germline V gene lookup returns CDR1 KGHDR and CDR2 SFDVKD. V lost 1 base, J lost 4 bases, and 21 bases lay in between.

The V call is TRBV6-2 or TRBV6-3, the J call TRBJ2-7; no definite D call. Between the trimmed V and J ends, which lost 5 bases and 1 base, there was a span of 9 bases. CDR1 MNHEY and CDR2 SVGEGT come from the germline V gene. The CDR3 spans 13 residues. The CDR3 DNA is TGTGCCAGCAGTACTCCTATATCCTACGAGCAGTACGTC. It codes for CASSTPISYEQYV.

The table lists this clonotype with a few counts. The chain uses TRBV19 and TRBJ2-7; a possible D gene is TRBD2 (5 bases). The CDR3 totals 14 residues. The germline V and J ends were trimmed by 3 bases and 6 bases, with 15 bases remaining between them. Germline V gene data show CDR1 as LNHDA and CDR2 as SQIVND (reference sequence). The CDR3 DNA sequence: TGTGCCAGTAGTATCGAAGGAGGTCGTTCCGAGCAGTACTTC. This sequence encodes CASSIEGGRSEQYF.

The chain uses TRBV28 and TRBJ2-7; D gene unclear. This CDR3 has 13 amino acids. Per germline, CDR1 MDHEN and CDR2 SYDVKM. V gave up 5 bases and J gave up 2 bases, with 10 bases separating them. The CDR3 sequence is CASSPDGPYEQYF. The CDR3 nucleotides are TGTGCCAGCAGTCCCGACGGCCCCTACGAGCAGTACTTC.

The sample holds a few counts of this clonotype. This chain links TRBV5-1 with TRBJ2-1, with TRBD1 identical over 8 bases. CDR1 and CDR2 (germline): SGHRS, YFSETQ. The CDR3 is made up of 15 amino acids. V shed 0 bases, J shed 9 bases, and the junction held 8 bases outside the gene matches. The CDR3 protein is CASSLGDRTRVEQFF. CDR3 DNA sequence: TGCGCCAGCAGCTTGGGGGACAGGACTCGGGTTGAGCAGTTCTTC. The entire variable domain, with the rest obtained from reference TRBV5-1 and TRBJ2-1, is as follows: KAGVTQTPRYLIKTRGQQVTLSCSPISGHRSVSWYQQTPGQGLQFLFEYFSETQRNKGNFPGRFSGRQFSNSRSEMNVSTLELGDSALYLCASSLGDRTRVEQFFGPGTRLTVL.

In this sample, this clonotype turned up a few times. This chain links TRBV12-3 or TRBV12-4 with TRBJ1-5; TRBD1 matches at 10 bases. V lost 5 bases, J lost 6 bases, and 13 bases stayed unmatched. The CDR3 is 17 residues long. For the CDR3, the DNA is TGTGCCAGCAGTGCCGCAGCGGGACAGGGGAATGTTCAGCCCCAGCATTTT. Residues: CASSAAAGQGNVQPQHF.

The chain carries TRBV6-2 or TRBV6-3 and TRBJ1-1, with TRBD1 matching over 9 bases. The CDR3 runs to 11 residues. Losses at the gene ends were 8 bases for V and 10 bases for J; bases not matched to a gene: 5. Per germline, CDR1 MNHEY and CDR2 SVGEGT. The CDR3 DNA reads TGTGCCAGCGATTACAGGGGGCGAGCTTTCTTT. This translates into CASDYRGRAFF.

Only a few counts were recorded for this clonotype. This rearrangement joins TRBV28 to TRBJ2-5, with a weak D call TRBD2 (6 bases). Germline V lookup: CDR1 MDHEN, CDR2 SYDVKM. The V and J ends lost 1 base and 5 bases respectively, with 17 bases between them. The CDR3 totals 16 residues. In nucleotides, the CDR3 is TGTGCCAGCAGTTTATATTCGGGAGCATGGGGGGAGACCCAGTACTTC. Translating gives CASSLYSGAWGETQYF.

This clonotype was seen many times. This CDR3 reads CASSLEGAGLRQYF. The CDR3 DNA is TGTGCCAGCAGCTTAGAGGGGGCAGGCTTGAGGCAGTATTTT. V gene TRBV7-2 combines with J gene TRBJ2-3; 7 nucleotides match TRBD1. V was pared by 1 base and J by 11 bases, with 9 bases of the junction left unmatched. The germline CDR1 and CDR2 sequences are SGHTA and FQGNSA. This CDR3 has 14 amino acids.

This clonotype turned up a few times. The V and J genes are TRBV2 and TRBJ2-1, with 11 bases fitting TRBD1. The V segment lost 5 bases and the J segment 5 bases; nucleotides outside the gene matches: 8. Germline values: CDR1 SNHLY, CDR2 FYNNEI. The CDR3 totals 16 residues. The CDR3 coding sequence is TGTGCCAGCAGTCCCTTTGGACAGGGGGCGAACAATGAGCAGTTCTTC. Encoded protein: CASSPFGQGANNEQFF.

Note on this clonotype: A much larger clone differs by one base, so this may be a read error. This chain joins TRBV7-9 and TRBJ2-5; 10 bases are a match to TRBD2. The CDR3 runs to 13 residues. Germline CDR1 reads SEHNR; CDR2 reads FQNEAQ (reference sequence). For the CDR3, the DNA is TGTGCCAGCAGTCCTCTAGCGGGAGAGACCCGGTACTTC. It codes for CASSPLAGETRYF.